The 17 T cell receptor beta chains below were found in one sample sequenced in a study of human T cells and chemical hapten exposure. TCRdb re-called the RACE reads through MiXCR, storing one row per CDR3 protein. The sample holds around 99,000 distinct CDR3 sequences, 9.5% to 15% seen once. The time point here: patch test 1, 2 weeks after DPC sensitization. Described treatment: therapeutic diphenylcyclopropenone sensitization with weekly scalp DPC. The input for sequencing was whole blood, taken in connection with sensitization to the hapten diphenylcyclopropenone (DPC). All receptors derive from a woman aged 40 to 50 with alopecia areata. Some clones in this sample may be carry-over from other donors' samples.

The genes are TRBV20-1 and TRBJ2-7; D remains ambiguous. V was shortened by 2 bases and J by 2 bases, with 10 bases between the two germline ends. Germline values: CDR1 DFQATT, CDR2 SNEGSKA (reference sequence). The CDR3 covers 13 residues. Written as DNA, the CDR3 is TGCAGTGCTAGATGGGAAGGGACCTACGAGCAGTACTTC. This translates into CSARWEGTYEQYF.

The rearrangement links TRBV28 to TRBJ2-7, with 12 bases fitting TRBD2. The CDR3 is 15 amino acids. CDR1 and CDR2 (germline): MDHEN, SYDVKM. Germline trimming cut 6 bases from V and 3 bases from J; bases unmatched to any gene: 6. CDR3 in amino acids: CASSLRLAGVYEQYF. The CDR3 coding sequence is TGTGCCAGCAGCCTCAGACTAGCGGGAGTCTACGAGCAGTACTTC.

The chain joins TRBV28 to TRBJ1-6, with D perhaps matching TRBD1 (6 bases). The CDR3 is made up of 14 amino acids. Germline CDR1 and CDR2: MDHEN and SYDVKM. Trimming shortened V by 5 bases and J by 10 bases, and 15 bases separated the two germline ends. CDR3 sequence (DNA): TGTGCCAGCAGTACCCACAGGGATGGATCACCCCTCCACTTT. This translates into CASSTHRDGSPLHF.

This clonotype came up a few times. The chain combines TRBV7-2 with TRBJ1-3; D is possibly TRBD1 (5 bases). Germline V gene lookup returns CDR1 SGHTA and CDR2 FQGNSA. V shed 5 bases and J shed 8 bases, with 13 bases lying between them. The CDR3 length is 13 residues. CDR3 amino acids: CASSPQGLDTIYF. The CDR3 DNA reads TGTGCCAGCAGCCCGCAGGGTTTAGACACCATATATTTT.

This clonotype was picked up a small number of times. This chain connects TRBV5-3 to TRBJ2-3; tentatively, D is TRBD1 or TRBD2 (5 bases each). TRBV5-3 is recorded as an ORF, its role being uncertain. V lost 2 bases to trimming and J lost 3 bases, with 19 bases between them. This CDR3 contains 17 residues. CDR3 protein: CARSLRDPCPSTDTQYF. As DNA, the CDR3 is TGTGCCAGAAGCTTAAGGGACCCCTGCCCTTCGACAGATACGCAGTATTTT.

The DNA of the CDR3 is TGTGCCACCTCAGATCGCCTCTACGAGCAGTACTTC. Translated, it gives CATSDRLYEQYF. The V gene is TRBV10-3, the J gene TRBJ2-7; the D is unclear. The ends were cut back, 10 bases at V and 3 bases at J, with 13 bases in the middle. This CDR3 has 12 amino acids. CDR1 and CDR2 from the germline V gene are ENHRY and SYGVKD.

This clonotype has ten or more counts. In DNA, the CDR3 is TGTGCCAGCAGTTTAGGCACAGCTCAAGAGACCCAGTACTTC. Protein: CASSLGTAQETQYF. V usage is TRBV12-3 or TRBV12-4 and J usage is TRBJ2-5; D ambiguous. The V end lost 1 base, the J end lost 2 bases, and 8 bases lay between the germline ends. This CDR3 contains 14 residues.

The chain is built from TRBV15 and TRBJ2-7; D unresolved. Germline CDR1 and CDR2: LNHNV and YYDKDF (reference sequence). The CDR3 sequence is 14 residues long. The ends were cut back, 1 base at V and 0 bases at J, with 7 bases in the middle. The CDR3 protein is CATSRAYRSYEQYF. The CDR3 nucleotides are TGTGCCACCAGCAGAGCCTATCGCTCCTACGAGCAGTACTTC.

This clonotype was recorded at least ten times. CDR3 sequence reads: CSVKTGSTGELFF. The DNA for the CDR3 is TGCAGCGTTAAGACAGGGAGCACCGGGGAGCTGTTTTTT. The J gene is TRBJ2-2, the V gene TRBV29-1; 7 nucleotides match TRBD1. The CDR3 runs 13 residues. V dropped 5 bases and J dropped 4; count of bases not matched to a gene: 4. The germline CDR1 and CDR2 sequences are SQVTM and ANQGSEA.

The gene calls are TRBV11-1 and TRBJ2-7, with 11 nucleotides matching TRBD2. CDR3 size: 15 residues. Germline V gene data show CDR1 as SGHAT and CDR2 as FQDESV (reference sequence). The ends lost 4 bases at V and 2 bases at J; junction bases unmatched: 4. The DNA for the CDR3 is TGTGCCAGCAGCTCCGCGACTAGCGGGGCCTACGAGCAGTACTTC. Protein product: CASSSATSGAYEQYF.

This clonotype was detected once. DNA for the CDR3: TGTGCCAGCAGTTACCGGGACTACTACAATGAGCAGTTCTTC. The encoded protein is CASSYRDYYNEQFF. The chain combines TRBV6-5 with TRBJ2-1, with 7 nucleotides matching TRBD2. The CDR3 is 14 residues long. The germline V gene encodes CDR1 MNHEY and CDR2 SVGAGI. The junction had 1 base not matched to a gene; V was cut back by 2 bases and J by 3 bases.

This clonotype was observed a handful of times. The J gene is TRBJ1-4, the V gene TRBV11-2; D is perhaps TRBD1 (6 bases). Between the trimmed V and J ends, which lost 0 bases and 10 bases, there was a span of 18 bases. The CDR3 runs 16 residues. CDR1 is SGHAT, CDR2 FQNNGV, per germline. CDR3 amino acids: CASSLEMTFRGAKLFF. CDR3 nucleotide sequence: TGTGCCAGCAGCTTAGAAATGACATTCCGGGGGGCAAAACTGTTTTTT.

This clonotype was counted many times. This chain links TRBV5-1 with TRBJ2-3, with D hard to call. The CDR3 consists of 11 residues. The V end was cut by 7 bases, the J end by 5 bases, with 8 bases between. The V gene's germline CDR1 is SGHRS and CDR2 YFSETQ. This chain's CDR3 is CASLTGDTQYF. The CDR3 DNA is TGCGCCAGCCTTACGGGAGATACGCAGTATTTT.

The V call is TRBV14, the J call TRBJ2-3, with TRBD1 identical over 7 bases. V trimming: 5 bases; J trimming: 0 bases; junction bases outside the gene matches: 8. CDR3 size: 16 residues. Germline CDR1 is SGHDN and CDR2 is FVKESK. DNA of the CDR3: TGTGCCAGCAGCTTCGGCGGACAGGTCAGCACAGATACGCAGTATTTT. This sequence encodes CASSFGGQVSTDTQYF.

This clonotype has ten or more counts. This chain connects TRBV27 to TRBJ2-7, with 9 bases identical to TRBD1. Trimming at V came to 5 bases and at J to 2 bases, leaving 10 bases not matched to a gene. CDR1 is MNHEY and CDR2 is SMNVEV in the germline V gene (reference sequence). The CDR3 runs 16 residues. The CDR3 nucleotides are TGTGCCAGCAGTCCTACAGGGGGCGGGGGCCCCTACGAGCAGTACTTC. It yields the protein CASSPTGGGGPYEQYF.

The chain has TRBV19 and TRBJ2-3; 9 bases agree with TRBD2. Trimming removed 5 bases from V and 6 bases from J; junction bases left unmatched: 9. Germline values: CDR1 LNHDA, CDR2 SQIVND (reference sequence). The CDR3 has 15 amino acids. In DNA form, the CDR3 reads TGTGCCAGTAGTCCCGGACTAGCGATTACGGATACGCAGTATTTT. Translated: CASSPGLAITDTQYF.

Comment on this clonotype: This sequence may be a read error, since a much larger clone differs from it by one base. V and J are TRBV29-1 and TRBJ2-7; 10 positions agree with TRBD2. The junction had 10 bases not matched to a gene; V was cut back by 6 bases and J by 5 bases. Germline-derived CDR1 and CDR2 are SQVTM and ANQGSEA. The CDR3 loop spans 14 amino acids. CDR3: CSVLEREGQDEQYF. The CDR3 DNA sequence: TGCAGCGTGTTGGAGCGGGAGGGCCAGGACGAGCAGTACTTC.